The 4 T cell receptor beta chains below all came from one sample that was sequenced in a study of shared clonotypes between healthy human individuals. This table comes from immunoSEQ multiplex PCR, and its TCRdb copy is limited to in-frame clones, with some not included. This sample has some 500,000 clones, with 79% found just once. The material sequenced was PBMCs. The receptors derive from a woman between 40 and 50 years old in good health. Some clones in this sample may be carry-over from other donors' samples.

This clone was seen a single time. J is TRBJ2-7 and V is TRBV25-1, with D possibly TRBD2 on 5 matching bases. CDR1 and CDR2 (germline): MGHDK, SYGVNS. Deletions cut 9 bases from V and 1 base from J, with 16 bases between. This CDR3 spans 14 amino acids. The CDR3 region is CASEETGGSYEQYF. CDR3 nucleotide sequence: TGTGCCAGTGAAGAGACCGGAGGTTCCTACGAGCAGTACTTC.

The rearrangement links TRBV7-8 to TRBJ1-4, with a tentative D call TRBD1 (6 bases). The germline V gene encodes CDR1 SGHVS and CDR2 FQNEAQ. CDR3 size: 14 residues. With 4 bases removed from V and 12 bases from J, the gap between germline ends came to 18 bases. The CDR3 DNA follows: TGTGCCAGCAGCTCTAAGAACAGGGAGGTTGAACTGTTTTTT. It translates to CASSSKNREVELFF. Drawing the rest from reference TRBV7-8 and TRBJ1-4, the complete variable domain is GAGVSQSPRYKVAKRGQDVALRCDPISGHVSLFWYQQALGQGPEFLTYFQNEAQLDKSGLPSDRFFAERPEGSVSTLKIQRTQQEDSAVYLCASSSKNREVELFFGSGTQLSVL.

A remark on this clone: This clone may be a read error of a much larger clone one base away. This chain links TRBV29-1 with TRBJ1-1; D is uncertain. In germline, CDR1 is SQVTM, CDR2 ANQGSEA. V was pared by 2 bases and J by 4 bases, with 11 bases between. This CDR3 is built from 13 residues. CDR3 nucleotide sequence: TGCAGCGTTGAAAGGGATGGGTGCACTGAAGCTTTCTTT. Its protein is CSVERDGCTEAFF.

This clone was recorded once. This probably arose from a read error, given a far larger clone one base away. This sequence joins TRBV4-1 and TRBJ2-7, with D hard to call. The CDR3 has 14 amino acids. The germline V gene has CDR1 MGHRA and CDR2 YSYEKL. V lost 4 bases to trimming and J lost 1 base, with 11 bases between them. CDR3 DNA: TGCGCCAGCAGCCCGACACTAACTTCCTACGAGCAGTACTTC. Translated, it gives CASSPTLTSYEQYF.